This is a list of T cell receptor beta chains from one sample in a study of T-cell memory formation after mild COVID-19. TCRdb re-derived calls from the 5' RACE reads in MiXCR, one entry per CDR3 protein. The table records around 470,000 distinct CDR3 sequences, 20% of them present only once. The sequenced sample was PBMCs or a T cell subset sorted from them (not recorded which). The receptors here all came from an adult woman who had mild COVID-19 (a few samples of this study predate the infection). Cell type and time point are not known. Each CDR3 is given with its conserved first and last residue. The D gene is left open where the match is weak. The size entry is marked missing in some rows and otherwise reads once, few, many or a size class.

V gene	J gene	D gene	clone size	CDR3 DNA	CDR3 protein
TRBV7-9	TRBJ2-1	.	few	TGTGCCAGCAGCTTCGGACTTTCCAATGAGCAGTTCTTC	CASSFGLSNEQFF
TRBV19	TRBJ2-3	.	once	TGTGCCAGTAGTATAGATAAGGCGGGCAAGGGGCGCACAGATACGCAGTATTTT	CASSIDKAGKGRTDTQYF
TRBV10-2	TRBJ2-5	TRBD2	.	TGCGCCAGCAGTGAGATCCCTAGCGGGGTTCAGGGGACCCAGTACTTC	CASSEIPSGVQGTQYF
TRBV7-3	TRBJ1-1	.	many	TGTGCCAGCAGTCACGGGGGCACTGAAGCTTTCTTT	CASSHGGTEAFF
TRBV3-1	TRBJ2-1	.	.	TGTGCCAGCAGCCAAGTATTCCTTCAGGGGTCCTACAATGAGCAGTTCTTC	CASSQVFLQGSYNEQFF
TRBV7-2	TRBJ2-1	.	few	TGTGCCAGCAGCGCGGGACTTGGGGTCGATGAGCAGTTCTTC	CASSAGLGVDEQFF
TRBV7-9	TRBJ2-7	.	.	TGTGCCAGCAGCCCTAATGGACAGCCTTACTTC	CASSPNGQPYF
TRBV7-3	TRBJ1-6	.	.	TGTGCCAGCAGCCAGAGCGGGCAAGTTAACTCACCCCTCCACTTT	CASSQSGQVNSPLHF
TRBV6-5	TRBJ2-7	.	.	TGTGCCAGCAGTCCCCTTGGGCCCATTGGGGCCTACGAGCAGTACTTC	CASSPLGPIGAYEQYF
TRBV11-3	TRBJ2-3	.	.	TGTGCCAGCAGCTCGGAGGTGGTTACGCAGTATTTT	CASSSEVVTQYF
TRBV10-3	TRBJ1-5	.	few	TGTGCCATCAGTGACAGGTTGGACAATCAGCCCCAGCATTTT	CAISDRLDNQPQHF
TRBV7-8	TRBJ1-2	.	.	TGTGCCAGCAGCTTTCCTTGGCGAGGGCAGGGAGGCTACACCTTC	CASSFPWRGQGGYTF
TRBV5-1	TRBJ2-3	.	few	TGCGCCAGCAGTCCCAGGGGACCCCGCACAGATACGCAGTATTTT	CASSPRGPRTDTQYF
TRBV29-1	TRBJ2-6	.	.	TGCAGCGTTGAAGGGGGGGGCCGTAGCTCTGGGGCCAACGTCCTGACTTTC	CSVEGGGRSSGANVLTF
TRBV7-9	TRBJ2-3	.	.	TGTGCCAGCAGCTCAAAGGCGGACAGACACACAGATACGCAGTATTTT	CASSSKADRHTDTQYF
TRBV6-4	TRBJ1-1	.	.	TGTGCCAGCAGTGACTCAGGGCAGGGGAGCACTGAAGCTTTCTTT	CASSDSGQGSTEAFF
TRBV7-3	TRBJ2-4	.	.	TGTGCCAGCAGCCCCCTAGGGGGGCCTGGGGACATTCAGTACTTC	CASSPLGGPGDIQYF